This T cell receptor beta chain was sequenced for a study of control samples from healthy donors and cancer patients. Generated by immunoSEQ multiplex PCR, the TCRdb table keeps only in-frame clones and is missing some. This table has about 98,000 clones, roughly 78% appearing once. V was trimmed by 9 bases and J by 2 bases, leaving 13 bases between them. The germline CDR1 and CDR2 sequences are SNHLY and FYNNEI. The CDR3 is 13 amino acids. The sequenced sample was blood. This chain connects TRBV2 to TRBJ1-2, with D possibly matching TRBD1 (5 bases). The clonotype originates from a man aged 55-75 years in good health. The CDR3 is CARGMGRNYGYTF. CDR3 DNA: TGTGCCAGGGGGATGGGACGGAACTATGGCTACACCTTC.